This TCR beta chain was found in a study of T cells in women clearing cervical HPV infection. All donors had a single incident cervical HPV16 infection, not prevalent. Measured with immunoSEQ multiplex PCR; TCRdb has only the in-frame clones, and not every one. The ten top clones account for 1.7%, within a sample of more than 30,000 clones. This TCR came from a woman between 18 and 70 years old with a cervical HPV16 infection that either progressed to CIN3+ or cleared (not recorded which). The sample consisted of blood buffy coat.

The sequenced CDR3 bases are TGCGCCAGCACTAGATGGGTAAACGGAGAGACC. Translated: CASTRWVNGET. The whole CDR3 protein reads CASTRWVNGETQYF. The gene calls are TRBV5-1 and TRBJ2-5; D is uncertain. The CDR3 goes on 3 residues after the read ends, and that part is filled in from the germline J gene. Trimming took off 6 bases at V and 4 bases at J, with 16 bases between the two ends. The germline CDR1 and CDR2 sequences are SGHRS and YFSETQ. This CDR3 contains 14 residues.